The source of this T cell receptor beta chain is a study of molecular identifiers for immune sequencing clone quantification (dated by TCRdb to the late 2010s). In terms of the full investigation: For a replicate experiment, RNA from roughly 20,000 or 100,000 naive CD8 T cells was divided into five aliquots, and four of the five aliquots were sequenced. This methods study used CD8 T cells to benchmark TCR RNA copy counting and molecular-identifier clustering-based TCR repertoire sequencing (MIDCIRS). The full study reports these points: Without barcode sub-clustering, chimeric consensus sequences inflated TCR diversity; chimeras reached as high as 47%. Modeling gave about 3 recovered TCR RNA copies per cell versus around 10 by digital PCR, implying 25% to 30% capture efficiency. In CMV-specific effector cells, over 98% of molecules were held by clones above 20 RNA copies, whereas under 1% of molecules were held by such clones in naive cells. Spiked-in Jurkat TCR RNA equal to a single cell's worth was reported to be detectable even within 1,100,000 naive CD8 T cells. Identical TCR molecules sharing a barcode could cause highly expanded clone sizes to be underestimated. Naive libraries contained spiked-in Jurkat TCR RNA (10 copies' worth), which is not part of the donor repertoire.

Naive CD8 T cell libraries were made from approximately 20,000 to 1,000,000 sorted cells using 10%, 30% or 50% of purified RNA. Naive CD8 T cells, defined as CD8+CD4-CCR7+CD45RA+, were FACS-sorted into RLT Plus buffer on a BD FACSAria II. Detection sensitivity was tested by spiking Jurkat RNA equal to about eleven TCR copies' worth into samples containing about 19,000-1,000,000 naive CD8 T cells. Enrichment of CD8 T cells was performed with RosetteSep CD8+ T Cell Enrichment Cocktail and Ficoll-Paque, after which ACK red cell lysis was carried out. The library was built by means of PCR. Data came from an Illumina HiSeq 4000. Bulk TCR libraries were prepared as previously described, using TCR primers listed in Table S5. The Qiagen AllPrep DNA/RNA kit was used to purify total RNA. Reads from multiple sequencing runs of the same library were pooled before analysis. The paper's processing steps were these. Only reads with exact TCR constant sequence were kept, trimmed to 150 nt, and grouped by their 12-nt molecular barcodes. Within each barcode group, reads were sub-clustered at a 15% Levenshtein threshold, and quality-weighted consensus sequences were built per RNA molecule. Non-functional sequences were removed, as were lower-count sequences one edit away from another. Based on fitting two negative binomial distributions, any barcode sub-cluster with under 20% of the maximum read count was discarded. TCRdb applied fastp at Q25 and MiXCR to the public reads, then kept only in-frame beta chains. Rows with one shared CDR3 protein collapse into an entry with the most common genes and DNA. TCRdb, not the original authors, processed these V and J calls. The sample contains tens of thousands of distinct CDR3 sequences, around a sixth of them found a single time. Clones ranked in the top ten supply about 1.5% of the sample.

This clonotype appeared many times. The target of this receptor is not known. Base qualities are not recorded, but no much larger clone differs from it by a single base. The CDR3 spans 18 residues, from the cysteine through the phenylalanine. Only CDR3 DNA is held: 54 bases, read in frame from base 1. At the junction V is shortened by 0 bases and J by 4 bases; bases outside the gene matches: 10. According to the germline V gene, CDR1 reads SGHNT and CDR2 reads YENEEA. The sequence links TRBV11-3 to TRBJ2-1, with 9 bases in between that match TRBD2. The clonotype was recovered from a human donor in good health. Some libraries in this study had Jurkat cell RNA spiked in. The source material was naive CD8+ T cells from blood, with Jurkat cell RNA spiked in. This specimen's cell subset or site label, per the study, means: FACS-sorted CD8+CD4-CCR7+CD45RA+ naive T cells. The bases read TGTGCCAGCAGCTTAGAAGGCAGCGGACTAGCGTATTACAATGAGCAGTTCTTC. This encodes CASSLEGSGLAYYNEQFF.